The 17 T cell receptor beta chains given below trace back to one sample, sequenced in a study of blood T cell repertoires in COVID-19. Libraries were prepared by immunoSEQ multiplex PCR; TCRdb keeps only in-frame clonotypes and omits some of them. The sample has around 110,000 clones, 84% seen once. The sequenced material came from PBMCs or T cells enriched from blood (not recorded which). These receptors all come from a woman aged 25 to 39 who had recovered from COVID-19.

The rearrangement links TRBV30 to TRBJ2-3, with D perhaps matching TRBD1 (6 bases). V lost 7 bases, J lost 2 bases, and 19 bases lay in between. The CDR3 spans 15 residues. Germline lookup yields CDR1 GTSNPN and CDR2 SVGIG (reference sequence). The CDR3 is CASTEQGITTDTQYF. The DNA for the CDR3 is TGTGCCTCGACTGAACAGGGAATAACCACAGATACGCAGTATTTT.

This clone was observed once. The chain carries TRBV27 and TRBJ2-7, with 13 bases that match TRBD2. V trimming: 0 bases; J trimming: 0 bases; junction bases outside the gene matches: 2. Germline V CDR1 and CDR2: MNHEY, SMNVEV (reference sequence). This CDR3 is 17 amino acids long. CDR3 loop: CASSLSRTSGSSYEQYF. CDR3 nucleotide sequence: TGTGCCAGCAGTTTATCGAGGACTAGCGGGAGCTCCTACGAGCAGTACTTC.

J is TRBJ2-7 and V is TRBV10-1; 13 bases are a match to TRBD2. Germline assignment: CDR1 WNHNN and CDR2 SYGVQD (reference sequence). The CDR3 covers 14 residues. Trimming cost V 10 bases and J 2 bases; bases outside gene matches: 5. DNA for the CDR3: TGCGCCATCCGGACTAGCGGGGGAGCCTACGAGCAGTACTTC. It encodes CAIRTSGGAYEQYF.

The rearrangement links TRBV14 to TRBJ2-2; D unresolved. This CDR3 region has 14 residues. Germline V lookup: CDR1 SGHDN, CDR2 FVKESK. Trimming took off 2 bases at V and 1 base at J, with 5 bases between the two ends. The CDR3 reads CASSQWRNTGELFF. The CDR3 DNA reads as TGTGCCAGCAGCCAATGGAGGAACACCGGGGAGCTGTTTTTT.

This clone has a single count. The chain recombines TRBV28 with TRBJ2-7, with 8 bases lining up with TRBD2. This CDR3 contains 14 residues. V dropped 6 bases and J dropped 0; count of bases not matched to a gene: 4. Looked up from germline, CDR1 is MDHEN and CDR2 is SYDVKM. The DNA for the CDR3 is TGTGCCAGCAGCTTTAGCGGGAACTCCTACGAGCAGTACTTC. Amino acid sequence: CASSFSGNSYEQYF.

This clone was detected only a few times. The genes are TRBV18 and TRBJ2-3, with D tentatively TRBD2 (6 bases). Trimming pared 2 bases from V and 4 bases from J, leaving 10 bases between. The CDR3 is 14 residues long. CDR1 is KGHSH and CDR2 is LQKENI in the germline V gene. The CDR3, as DNA: TGTGCCAGCTCACCAGTGGGGGGTGCAGATACGCAGTATTTT. Translating it yields CASSPVGGADTQYF. Based on the CDR3 plus reference TRBV18 and TRBJ2-3, the full variable domain is NAGVMQNPRHLVRRRGQEARLRCSPMKGHSHVYWYRQLPEEGLKFMVYLQKENIIDESGMPKERFSAEFPKEGPSILRIQQVVRGDSAAYFCASSPVGGADTQYFGPGTRLTVL.

The rearrangement uses TRBV7-2 and TRBJ1-1; D possibly corresponds to TRBD1 (6 bases). There are 13 residues in the CDR3. V was clipped by 2 bases and J by 4 bases, with 8 bases between them. From germline, CDR1 is SGHTA and CDR2 FQGNSA. CDR3 in amino acids: CASSLSRGTEAFF. Written as DNA, the CDR3 is TGTGCCAGCAGCTTAAGCAGGGGCACTGAAGCTTTCTTT. The complete variable domain, with remaining parts taken from reference TRBV7-2 and TRBJ1-1, reads GAGVSQSPSNKVTEKGKDVELRCDPISGHTALYWYRQSLGQGLEFLIYFQGNSAPDKSGLPSDRFSAERTGGSVSTLTIQRTQQEDSAVYLCASSLSRGTEAFFGQGTRLTVV.

The chain employs TRBV4-3 and TRBJ1-6, with TRBD1 matching over 7 bases. The ends lost 3 bases at V and 9 bases at J; junction bases unmatched: 11. The CDR3 consists of 16 residues. CDR1 is LGHNA, CDR2 YSLEER, per germline. CDR3 in amino acids: CASSHLLGQGGSPLHF. The CDR3 DNA follows: TGCGCCAGCAGCCATCTGTTGGGGCAGGGGGGTTCACCCCTCCACTTT.

This clone was counted only a few times. The chain has TRBV28 and TRBJ2-3, with 7 bases lining up with TRBD2. Per germline, CDR1 MDHEN and CDR2 SYDVKM. J lost 7 bases, V lost 3 bases, and 7 bases had no gene match. This CDR3 is built from 14 residues. The chain's CDR3 is CASSFAGDANTQYF. Written as DNA, the CDR3 is TGTGCCAGCAGTTTTGCGGGAGACGCCAATACGCAGTATTTT.

V gene TRBV18 combines with J gene TRBJ2-2; D is perhaps TRBD1 (6 bases). The germline V and J ends were trimmed by 6 bases and 2 bases, with 13 bases remaining between them. The CDR3 contains 15 residues. Germline loops: CDR1 KGHSH, CDR2 LQKENI. The CDR3 sequence is CASSPGTPNTGELFF. The CDR3 DNA sequence: TGTGCCAGCTCGCCCGGGACACCCAACACCGGGGAGCTGTTTTTT.

The chain joins TRBV10-3 to TRBJ2-1, with TRBD2 matching over 12 bases. The CDR3 loop spans 15 amino acids. The germline V gene has CDR1 ENHRY and CDR2 SYGVKD. The V gene end was trimmed by 6 bases and the J gene end by 6 bases; junction bases not matched to a gene: 6. Here the CDR3 reads CAISGEGLAGNEQFF. CDR3 bases: TGTGCCATCAGCGGGGAGGGACTAGCGGGCAATGAGCAGTTCTTC.

V and J are TRBV4-1 and TRBJ2-3; TRBD2 aligns across 11 bases. CDR1 MGHRA and CDR2 YSYEKL come from the germline V gene. The length of the CDR3 is 17 residues. With 4 bases clipped from V and 4 bases from J, the junction kept 10 bases outside the gene matches. The CDR3 DNA reads as TGCGCCAGCAGCCCTGTTTTAGCGGGAGGGCCCCCAGATACGCAGTATTTT. Amino acids: CASSPVLAGGPPDTQYF.

CDR3 bases: TGTGCCTGGAGTCGGGAGAACACTGAAGCTTTCTTT. This encodes CAWSRENTEAFF. The chain combines TRBV30 with TRBJ1-1; D unresolved. V lost 2 bases to trimming and J lost 1 base, with 5 bases between them. Germline V gives CDR1 GTSNPN, CDR2 SVGIG (reference sequence). The CDR3 loop spans 12 amino acids. Full variable domain (missing parts from reference TRBV30 and TRBJ1-1): SQTIHQWPATLVQPVGSPLSLECTVEGTSNPNLYWYRQAAGRGLQLLFYSVGIGQISSEVPQNLSASRPQDRQFILSSKKLLLSDSGFYLCAWSRENTEAFFGQGTRLTVV.

The chain couples TRBV24-1 to TRBJ2-1, with 8 bases matching TRBD2. CDR3 size: 16 residues. V lost 1 base, J lost 6 bases, and 7 bases stayed unmatched. Looked up from germline, CDR1 is KGHDR and CDR2 is SFDVKD. The CDR3 spells CATSDFRGRISNEQFF. The CDR3 bases are TGTGCCACCAGTGATTTCCGCGGGAGGATTAGCAATGAGCAGTTCTTC.

The chain uses TRBV5-5 and TRBJ2-5, with 13 nucleotides matching TRBD2. V shed 0 bases and J 2 bases; nucleotides not matched to a gene: 4. CDR1 and CDR2 (germline): SGHKS, YYEKEE (reference sequence). The CDR3 is 17 amino acids. CDR3 sequence reads: CASSLAVLAGGQETQYF. In nucleotides, the CDR3 is TGTGCCAGCAGCTTGGCGGTACTAGCGGGAGGGCAAGAGACCCAGTACTTC.

This clone was observed a few times. The J gene is TRBJ1-1, the V gene TRBV5-1, with D tentatively TRBD1 (6 bases). The CDR3 is 15 amino acids. Trimming pared 4 bases from V and 2 bases from J, leaving 15 bases between. CDR1 SGHRS and CDR2 YFSETQ come from the germline V gene. CDR3 loop: CASSVRQAINTEAFF. CDR3 nucleotide sequence: TGCGCCAGCAGCGTTAGACAGGCCATAAACACTGAAGCTTTCTTT.

The V gene is TRBV7-9, the J gene TRBJ1-2, with a weak D call TRBD1 (5 bases). CDR3 length: 13 residues. V lost 0 bases and J 3 bases, leaving 5 bases between the germline ends. Germline CDR1 reads SEHNR; CDR2 reads FQNEAQ (reference sequence). The CDR3 nucleotides are TGTGCCAGCAGCTTAGCACAGGACTATGGCTACACCTTC. Its translation is CASSLAQDYGYTF. The full variable domain, with the rest looked up from reference TRBV7-9 and TRBJ1-2, is DTGVSQNPRHKITKRGQNVTFRCDPISEHNRLYWYRQTLGQGPEFLTYFQNEAQLEKSRLLSDRFSAERPKGSFSTLEIQRTEQGDSAMYLCASSLAQDYGYTFGSGTRLTVV.